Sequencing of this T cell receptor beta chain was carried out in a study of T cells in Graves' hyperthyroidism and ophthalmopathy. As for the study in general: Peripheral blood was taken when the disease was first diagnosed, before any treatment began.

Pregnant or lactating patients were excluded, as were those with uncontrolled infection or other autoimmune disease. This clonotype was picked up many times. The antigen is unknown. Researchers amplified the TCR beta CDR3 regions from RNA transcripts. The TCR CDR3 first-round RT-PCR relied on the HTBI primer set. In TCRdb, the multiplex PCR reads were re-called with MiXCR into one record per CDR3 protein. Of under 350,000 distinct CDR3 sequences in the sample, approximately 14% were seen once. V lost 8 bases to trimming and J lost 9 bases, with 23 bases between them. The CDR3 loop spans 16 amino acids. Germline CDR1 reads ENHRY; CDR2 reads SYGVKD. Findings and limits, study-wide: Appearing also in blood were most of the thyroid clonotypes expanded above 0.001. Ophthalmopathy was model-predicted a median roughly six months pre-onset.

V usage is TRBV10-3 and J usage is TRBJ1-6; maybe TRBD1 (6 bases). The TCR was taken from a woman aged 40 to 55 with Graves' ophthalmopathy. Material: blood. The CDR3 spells CAIQEAGAPGGSPLHF. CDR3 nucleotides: TGTGCCATCCAGGAGGCAGGGGCGCCTGGGGGTTCACCCCTCCACTTT.